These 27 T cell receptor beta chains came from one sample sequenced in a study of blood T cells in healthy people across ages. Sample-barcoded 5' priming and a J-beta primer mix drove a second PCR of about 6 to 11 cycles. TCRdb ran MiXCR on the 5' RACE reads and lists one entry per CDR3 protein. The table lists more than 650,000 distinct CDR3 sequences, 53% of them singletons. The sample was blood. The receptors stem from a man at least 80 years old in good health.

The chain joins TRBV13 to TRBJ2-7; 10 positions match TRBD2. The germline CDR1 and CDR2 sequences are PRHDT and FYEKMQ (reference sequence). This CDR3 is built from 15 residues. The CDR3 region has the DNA TGTGCGTCTTCGGGACTAGCGCGCCGAGAATACGAGCAGTACTTC. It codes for CASSGLARREYEQYF. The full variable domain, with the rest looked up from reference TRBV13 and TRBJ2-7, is AAGVIQSPRHLIKEKRETATLKCYPIPRHDTVYWYQQGPGQDPQFLISFYEKMQSDKGSIPDRFSAQQFSDYHSELNMSSLELGDSALYFCASSGLARREYEQYFGPGTRLTVT.

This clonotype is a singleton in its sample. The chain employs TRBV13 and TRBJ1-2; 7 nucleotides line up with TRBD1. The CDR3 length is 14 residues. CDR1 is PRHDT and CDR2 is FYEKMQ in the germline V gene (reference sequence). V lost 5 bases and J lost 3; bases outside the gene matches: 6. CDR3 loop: CASSLNRGYYGYTF. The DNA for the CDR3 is TGTGCCAGCAGCCTTAACAGGGGTTACTATGGCTACACCTTC.

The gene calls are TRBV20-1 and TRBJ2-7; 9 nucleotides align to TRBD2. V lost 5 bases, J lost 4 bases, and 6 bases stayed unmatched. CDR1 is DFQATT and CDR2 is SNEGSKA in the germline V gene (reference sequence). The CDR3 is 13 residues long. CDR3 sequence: CSAPGAGGYEQYF. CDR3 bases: TGCAGTGCTCCTGGCGCGGGAGGGTACGAGCAGTACTTC.

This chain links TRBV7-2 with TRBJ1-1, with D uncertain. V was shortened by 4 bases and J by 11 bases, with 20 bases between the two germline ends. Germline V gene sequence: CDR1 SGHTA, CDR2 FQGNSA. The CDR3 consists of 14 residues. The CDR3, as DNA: TGTGCCAGCAGCTCCCCGGCCGGCCCTATTAGGGCTTTCTTT. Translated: CASSSPAGPIRAFF.

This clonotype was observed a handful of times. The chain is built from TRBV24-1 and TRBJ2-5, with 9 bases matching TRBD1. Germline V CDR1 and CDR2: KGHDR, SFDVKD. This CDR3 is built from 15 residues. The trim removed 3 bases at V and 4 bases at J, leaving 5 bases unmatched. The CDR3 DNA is TGTGCCACCAGTGATCCGGACAGGGGTGGAGAGACCCAGTACTTC. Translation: CATSDPDRGGETQYF.

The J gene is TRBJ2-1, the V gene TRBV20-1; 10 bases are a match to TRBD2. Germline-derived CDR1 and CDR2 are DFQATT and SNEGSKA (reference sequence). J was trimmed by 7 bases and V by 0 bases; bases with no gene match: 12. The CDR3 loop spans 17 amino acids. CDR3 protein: CSARDPSGLAGDNEQFF. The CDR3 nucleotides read TGCAGTGCTAGAGATCCCTCGGGGCTAGCGGGGGATAATGAGCAGTTCTTC.

CDR3 residues: CASTPWGQGDTQYF. The CDR3 nucleotides read TGTGCCAGCACACCATGGGGCCAAGGAGATACGCAGTATTTT. The genes are TRBV9 and TRBJ2-3; D might be TRBD1 (5 bases). The CDR3 has 14 residues. Trimming shortened V by 6 bases and J by 5 bases, and 16 bases separated the two germline ends. CDR1 is SGDLS, CDR2 YYNGEE, per germline.

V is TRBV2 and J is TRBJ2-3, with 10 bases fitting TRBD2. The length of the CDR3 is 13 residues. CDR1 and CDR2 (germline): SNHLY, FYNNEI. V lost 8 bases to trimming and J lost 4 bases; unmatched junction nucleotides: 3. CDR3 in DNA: TGTGCCAGCTTAGCGGGAGGACCAGATACGCAGTATTTT. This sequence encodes CASLAGGPDTQYF.

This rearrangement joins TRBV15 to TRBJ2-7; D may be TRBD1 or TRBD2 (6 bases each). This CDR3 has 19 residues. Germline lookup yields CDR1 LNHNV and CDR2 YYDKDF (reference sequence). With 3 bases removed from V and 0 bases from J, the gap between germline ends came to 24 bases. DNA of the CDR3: TGTGCCACCAGCAGGTGGGGTACAGGGTACCGGGAGAGCTCCTACGAGCAGTACTTC. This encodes CATSRWGTGYRESSYEQYF.

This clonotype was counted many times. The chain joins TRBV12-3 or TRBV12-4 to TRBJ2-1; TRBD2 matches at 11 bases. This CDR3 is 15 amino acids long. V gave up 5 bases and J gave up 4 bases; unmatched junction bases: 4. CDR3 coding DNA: TGTGCCAGCAGTCCGGGACTAGCGGCTTACAATGAGCAGTTCTTC. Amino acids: CASSPGLAAYNEQFF.

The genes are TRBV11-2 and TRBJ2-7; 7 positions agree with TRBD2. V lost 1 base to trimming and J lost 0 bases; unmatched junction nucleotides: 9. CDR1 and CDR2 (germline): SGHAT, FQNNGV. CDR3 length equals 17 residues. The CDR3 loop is CASSLGRTSVSSYEQYF. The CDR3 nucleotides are TGTGCCAGCAGCTTAGGCCGAACTAGCGTTAGCTCCTACGAGCAGTACTTC.

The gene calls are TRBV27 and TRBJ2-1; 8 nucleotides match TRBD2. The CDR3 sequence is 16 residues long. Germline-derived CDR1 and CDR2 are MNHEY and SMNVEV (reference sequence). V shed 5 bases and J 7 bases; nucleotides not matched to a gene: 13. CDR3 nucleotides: TGTGCCAGCAGTCACCCTCCGGGAGGGCCTAGAAATGAGCAGTTCTTC. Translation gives CASSHPPGGPRNEQFF.

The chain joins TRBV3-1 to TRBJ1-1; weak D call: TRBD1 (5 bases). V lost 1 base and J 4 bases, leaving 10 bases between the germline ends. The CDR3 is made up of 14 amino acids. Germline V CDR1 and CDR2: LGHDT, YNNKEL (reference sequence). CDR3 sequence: CASSQAGLTTEAFF. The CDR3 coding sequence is TGTGCCAGCAGCCAAGCAGGGTTGACCACTGAAGCTTTCTTT.

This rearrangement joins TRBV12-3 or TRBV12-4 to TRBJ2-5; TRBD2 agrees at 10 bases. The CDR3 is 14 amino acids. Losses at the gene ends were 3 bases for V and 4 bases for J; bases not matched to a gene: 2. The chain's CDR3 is CASSLSSGGETQYF. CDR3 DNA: TGTGCCAGCAGTTTGTCTAGCGGGGGAGAGACCCAGTACTTC.

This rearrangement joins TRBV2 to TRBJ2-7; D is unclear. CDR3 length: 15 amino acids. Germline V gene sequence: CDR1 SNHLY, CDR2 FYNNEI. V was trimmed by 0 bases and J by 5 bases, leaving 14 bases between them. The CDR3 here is CASSEAPTLGNEQYF. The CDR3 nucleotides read TGTGCCAGCAGTGAAGCCCCTACCTTAGGGAACGAGCAGTACTTC.

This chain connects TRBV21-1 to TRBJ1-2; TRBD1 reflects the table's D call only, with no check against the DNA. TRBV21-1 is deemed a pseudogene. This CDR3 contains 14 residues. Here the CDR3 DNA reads TGTGCCAGCGGCAAAGACCCGGGGTACTATGGCTACACCTTC. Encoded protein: CASGKDPGYYGYTF.

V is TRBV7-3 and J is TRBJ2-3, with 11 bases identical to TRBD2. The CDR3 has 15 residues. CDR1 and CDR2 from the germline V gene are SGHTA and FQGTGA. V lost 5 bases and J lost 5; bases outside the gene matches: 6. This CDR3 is CASSPVAGGGDTQYF. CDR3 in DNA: TGTGCCAGCAGCCCGGTAGCGGGAGGGGGAGATACGCAGTATTTT.

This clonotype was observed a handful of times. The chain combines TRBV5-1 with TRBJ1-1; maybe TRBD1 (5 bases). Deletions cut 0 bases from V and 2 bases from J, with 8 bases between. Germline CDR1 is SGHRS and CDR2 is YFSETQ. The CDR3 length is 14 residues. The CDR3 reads CASSLERGNTEAFF. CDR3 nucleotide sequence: TGCGCCAGCAGCTTGGAAAGGGGAAACACTGAAGCTTTCTTT.

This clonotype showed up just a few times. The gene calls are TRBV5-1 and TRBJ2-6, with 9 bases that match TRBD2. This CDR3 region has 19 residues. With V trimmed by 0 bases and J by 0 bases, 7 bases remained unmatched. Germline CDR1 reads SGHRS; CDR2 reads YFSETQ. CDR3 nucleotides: TGCGCCAGCAGCTTGGCCGCTAGCGGGGACCACTCTGGGGCCAACGTCCTGACTTTC. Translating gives CASSLAASGDHSGANVLTF.

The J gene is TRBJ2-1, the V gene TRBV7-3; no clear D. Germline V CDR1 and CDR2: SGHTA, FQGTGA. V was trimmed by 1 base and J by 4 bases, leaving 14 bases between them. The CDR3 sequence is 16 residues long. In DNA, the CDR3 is TGTGCCAGCAGCTTAAGGTCCCAGGTGGGGTACAATGAGCAGTTCTTC. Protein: CASSLRSQVGYNEQFF.

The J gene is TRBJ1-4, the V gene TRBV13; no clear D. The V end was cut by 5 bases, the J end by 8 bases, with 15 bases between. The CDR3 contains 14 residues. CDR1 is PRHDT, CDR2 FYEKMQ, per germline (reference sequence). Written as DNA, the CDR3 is TGTGCCAGCAGCCAGGACCGTCTCGGGGAAAAACTGTTTTTT. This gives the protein CASSQDRLGEKLFF.

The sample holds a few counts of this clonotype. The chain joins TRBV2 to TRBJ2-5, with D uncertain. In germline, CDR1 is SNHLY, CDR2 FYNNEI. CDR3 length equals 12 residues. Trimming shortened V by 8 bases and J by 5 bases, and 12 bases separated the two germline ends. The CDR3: CASQIAVETQYF. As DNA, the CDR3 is TGTGCCAGCCAGATTGCGGTCGAGACCCAGTACTTC.

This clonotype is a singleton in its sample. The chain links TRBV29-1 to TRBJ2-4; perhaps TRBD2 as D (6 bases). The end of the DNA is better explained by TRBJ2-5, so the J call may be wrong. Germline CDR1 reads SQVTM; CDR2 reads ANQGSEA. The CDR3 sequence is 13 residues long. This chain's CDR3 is CSVLLGGRETQYF. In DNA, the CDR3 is TGCAGCGTTTTACTCGGGGGAAGAGAGACCCAGTACTTC.

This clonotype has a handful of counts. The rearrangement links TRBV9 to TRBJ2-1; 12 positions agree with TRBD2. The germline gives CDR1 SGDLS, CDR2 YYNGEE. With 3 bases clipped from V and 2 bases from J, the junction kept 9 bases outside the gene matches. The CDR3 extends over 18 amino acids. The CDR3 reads CASSAPTSGSSPYNEQFF. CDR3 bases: TGTGCCAGCAGCGCCCCGACTAGCGGGAGTTCCCCCTACAATGAGCAGTTCTTC.

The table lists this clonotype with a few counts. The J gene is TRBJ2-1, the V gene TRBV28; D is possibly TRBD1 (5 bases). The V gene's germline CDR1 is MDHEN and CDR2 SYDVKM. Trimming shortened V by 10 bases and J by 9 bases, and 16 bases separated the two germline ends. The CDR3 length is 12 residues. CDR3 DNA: TGTGCCACCTGGAGTGTGGGGCGTGAGCAGTTCTTC. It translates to CATWSVGREQFF.

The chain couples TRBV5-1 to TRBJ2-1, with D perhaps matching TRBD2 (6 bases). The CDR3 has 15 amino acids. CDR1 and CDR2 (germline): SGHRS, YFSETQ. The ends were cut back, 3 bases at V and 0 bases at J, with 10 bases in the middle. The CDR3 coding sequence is TGCGCCAGCAGCTCAGTCGGGAGCTCCTACAATGAGCAGTTCTTC. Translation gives CASSSVGSSYNEQFF.

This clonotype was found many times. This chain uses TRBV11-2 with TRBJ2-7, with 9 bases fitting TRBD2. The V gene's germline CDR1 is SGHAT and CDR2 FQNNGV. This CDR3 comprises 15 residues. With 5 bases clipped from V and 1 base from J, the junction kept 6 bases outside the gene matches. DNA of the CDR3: TGTGCCAGCAGCCCAAGACTAGCGGTGTCCTACGAGCAGTACTTC. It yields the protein CASSPRLAVSYEQYF.